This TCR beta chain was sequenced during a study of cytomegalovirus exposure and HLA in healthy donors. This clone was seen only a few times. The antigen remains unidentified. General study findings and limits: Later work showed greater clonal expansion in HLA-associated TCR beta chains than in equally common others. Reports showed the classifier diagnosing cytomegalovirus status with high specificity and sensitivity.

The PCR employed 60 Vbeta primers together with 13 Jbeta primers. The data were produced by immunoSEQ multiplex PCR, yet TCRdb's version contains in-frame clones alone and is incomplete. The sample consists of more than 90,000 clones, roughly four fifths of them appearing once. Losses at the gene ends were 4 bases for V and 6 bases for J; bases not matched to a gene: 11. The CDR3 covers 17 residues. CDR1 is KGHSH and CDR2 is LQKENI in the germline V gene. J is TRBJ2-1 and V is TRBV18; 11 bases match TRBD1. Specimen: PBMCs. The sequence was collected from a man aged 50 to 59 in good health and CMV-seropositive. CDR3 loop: CASSLRTGGAKVNEQFF. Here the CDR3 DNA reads TGTGCCAGCTCACTTCGGACAGGGGGCGCTAAGGTCAATGAGCAGTTCTTC.